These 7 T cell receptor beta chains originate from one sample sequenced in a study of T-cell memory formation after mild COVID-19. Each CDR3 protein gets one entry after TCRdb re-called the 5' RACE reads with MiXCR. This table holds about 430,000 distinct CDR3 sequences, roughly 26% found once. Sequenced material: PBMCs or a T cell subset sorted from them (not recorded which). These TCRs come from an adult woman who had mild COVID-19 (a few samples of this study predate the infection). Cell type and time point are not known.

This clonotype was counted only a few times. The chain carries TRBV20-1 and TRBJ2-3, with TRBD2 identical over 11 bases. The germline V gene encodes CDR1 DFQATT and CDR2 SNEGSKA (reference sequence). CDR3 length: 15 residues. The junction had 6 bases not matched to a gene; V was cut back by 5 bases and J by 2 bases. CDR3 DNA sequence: TGCAGTGCTGCCCGACTAGCGGGGATCACAGATACGCAGTATTTT. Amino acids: CSAARLAGITDTQYF.

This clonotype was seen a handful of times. The CDR3 sequence: CASGQGMYSGYTF. CDR3 sequence (DNA): TGCGCCAGCGGACAGGGGATGTACTCGGGCTACACCTTC. V usage is TRBV5-1 and J usage is TRBJ1-2, with 9 bases aligning to TRBD1. J lost 8 bases, V lost 7 bases, and 9 bases had no gene match. Per germline, CDR1 SGHRS and CDR2 YFSETQ. This CDR3 contains 13 residues.

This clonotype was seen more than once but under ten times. This chain's CDR3 is CASSSPSGTVDTEAFF. CDR3 DNA: TGTGCCAGCAGTTCCCCGTCGGGCACAGTCGATACTGAAGCTTTCTTT. This sequence joins TRBV6-2 or TRBV6-3 and TRBJ1-1; D call uncertain. V gave up 4 bases and J gave up 5 bases, with 20 bases separating them. The CDR3 extends over 16 amino acids. Germline V gene data show CDR1 as MNHEY and CDR2 as SVGEGT.

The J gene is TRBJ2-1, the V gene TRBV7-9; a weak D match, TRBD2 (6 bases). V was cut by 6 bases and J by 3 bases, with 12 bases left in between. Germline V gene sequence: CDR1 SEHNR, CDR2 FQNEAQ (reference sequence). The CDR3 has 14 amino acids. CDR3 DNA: TGTGCCAGCAGTTCTGGGGGGAACTACAATGAGCAGTTCTTC. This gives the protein CASSSGGNYNEQFF. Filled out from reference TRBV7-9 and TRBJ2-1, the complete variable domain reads DTGVSQNPRHKITKRGQNVTFRCDPISEHNRLYWYRQTLGQGPEFLTYFQNEAQLEKSRLLSDRFSAERPKGSFSTLEIQRTEQGDSAMYLCASSSGGNYNEQFFGPGTRLTVL.

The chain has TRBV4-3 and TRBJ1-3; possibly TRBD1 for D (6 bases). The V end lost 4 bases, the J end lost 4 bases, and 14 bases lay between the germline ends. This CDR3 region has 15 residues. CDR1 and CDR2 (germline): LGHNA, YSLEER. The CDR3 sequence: CASSLGTGTGNTIYF. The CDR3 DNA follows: TGCGCCAGCAGCCTCGGAACAGGGACGGGAAACACCATATATTTT.

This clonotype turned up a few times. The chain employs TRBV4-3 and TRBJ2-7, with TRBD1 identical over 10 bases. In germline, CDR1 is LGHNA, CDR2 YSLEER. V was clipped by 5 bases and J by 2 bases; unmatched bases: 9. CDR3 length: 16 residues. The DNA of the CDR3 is TGCGCCAGCAGCTATTCCGGGACAGGGGAAACCTACGAGCAGTACTTC. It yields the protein CASSYSGTGETYEQYF.

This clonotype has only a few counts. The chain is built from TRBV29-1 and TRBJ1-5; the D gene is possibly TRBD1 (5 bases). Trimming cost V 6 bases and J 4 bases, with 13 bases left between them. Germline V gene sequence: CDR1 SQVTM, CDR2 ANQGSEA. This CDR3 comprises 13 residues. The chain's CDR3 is CSVAGDRNQPQHF. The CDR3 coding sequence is TGCAGCGTCGCCGGAGACAGAAATCAGCCCCAGCATTTT.